This is a list of T cell receptor beta chains from one sample in a study of glioma-infiltrating T cells. TCRdb reanalysed the multiplex PCR reads using MiXCR and keeps one entry per CDR3 protein. This table holds under 3,000 distinct CDR3 sequences, around 70% found once. Sequencing was performed on glioma tissue, nonneoplastic brain tissue, or PBMCs (not recorded which). Receptors originate from a human donor with low-grade glioma or glioblastoma, undergoing nonglioma brain surgery, or in good health (not recorded which). Both conserved end residues are part of each CDR3. A row's size may be missing; if present it is once, few, many or a size class.

j_gene,v_gene,abundance,CDR3aa
TRBJ2-7,TRBV20-1,few,CSARVKREHF
TRBJ2-7,TRBV20-1,NA,CSARGRDF
TRBJ2-5,TRBV27,NA,CASSLVVGQTQYF
TRBJ2-7,TRBV2,NA,CASSPSGALSYEQYF
TRBJ1-1,TRBV6-2/TRBV6-3,NA,CASWADMNTEAFF
TRBJ2-1,TRBV20-1,few,CSASVPADNEQFF
TRBJ1-2,TRBV6-1,NA,CASTREGQGAHGYTF
TRBJ1-6,TRBV7-3,NA,CASSGGQGVGLSPLHF
TRBJ2-3,TRBV7-8,NA,CASSLRGETDTQYF
TRBJ1-4,TRBV2,large,CASSEADRGDEKLFF
TRBJ2-7,TRBV19,medium-sized,CATADGYEQYF
TRBJ1-2,TRBV27,NA,CASSLTHSGVGSGYSF
TRBJ2-7,TRBV6-1,large,CASREQGTSGVRQYF
TRBJ2-1,TRBV5-1,once,CASSSVAGEYNEQFF
TRBJ1-1,TRBV6-2/TRBV6-3,NA,CSSSYRGLNTGAFF
TRBJ2-5,TRBV6-6,NA,CAGTDPWQEGETQYF
TRBJ2-3,TRBV12-3/TRBV12-4,medium-sized,CASSLSPKGTDTQYF
TRBJ1-3,TRBV7-9,NA,CASSIGTEPGNPLYF
TRBJ1-1,TRBV27,few,CASLIFGQSEAFF
TRBJ2-5,TRBV4-1,once,CASSHAGQETQYF
TRBJ2-3,TRBV7-2,NA,CASSYIGPPITDTKYF
TRBJ2-1,TRBV24-1,once,CPTSDAPLGWEQLF
TRBJ1-5,TRBV27,NA,CASNEQGPNSPLHFGNQPRHF
TRBJ1-5,TRBV7-6,NA,CASRRSYNQPQHF
TRBJ2-7,TRBV27,NA,CASGVRQYF
TRBJ2-1,TRBV20-1,once,CSASVTAVFGNEQLF
TRBJ2-1,TRBV20-1,NA,CSLPEARGGSEQFF
TRBJ2-2,TRBV5-4,medium-sized,CASSLGVGGTGELFF
TRBJ2-3,TRBV27,few,CASGDWTGGSDTQYF
TRBJ2-3,TRBV4-2,NA,CASSPEGPSAAPQYF
TRBJ2-5,TRBV10-3,medium-sized,CAISESTAGGETQYF
NA,TRBV28,once,CASTPSPTPPQHF
TRBJ2-5,TRBV28,NA,CASSLASGGQETQYF
TRBJ1-5,TRBV11-1,few,CSISLTPSNHPQHF
TRBJ2-1,TRBV4-1,NA,CASSDTSRSGGLLLYNEQFF
TRBJ2-5,TRBV6-2/TRBV6-3,NA,CASVRGNETQYF
TRBJ2-5,TRBV6-1,NA,CARDPASGGQETQYF
TRBJ1-1,TRBV29-1,medium-sized,CSAAAKNGGTEAFF
TRBJ2-3,TRBV6-1,NA,CASSETARGEQYF
TRBJ2-5,TRBV6-2/TRBV6-3,NA,CASSLSASGGQETQYF
TRBJ1-2,TRBV5-5,NA,CASSDSNYGYTF
TRBJ2-1,TRBV27,few,CASSASSRGLADNEQFF
TRBJ1-5,TRBV10-3,NA,CAISESMTNQAPDF
TRBJ2-3,TRBV7-2,few,CASSYIRPPTTDTQYF
TRBJ2-3,TRBV6-2/TRBV6-3,NA,CASSLSTSGRTAPQYF
TRBJ2-5,TRBV20-1,NA,CSASSLALGGKETQYF
TRBJ1-6,TRBV27,NA,CASSLSTGVSPLHF
TRBJ2-1,TRBV27,NA,CASSGDWTGGSDTQFF
TRBJ2-3,TRBV7-2,once,CVRGDLNTQYF
TRBJ2-3,TRBV19,NA,CASSTSTGTQYF
TRBJ2-5,TRBV7-8,NA,CASSLASAHQCTQYF
TRBJ2-3,TRBV6-1,few,CASSYRGRKSTDTQYF
TRBJ2-3,TRBV27,NA,CASSTEGPSADTQYF
TRBJ2-1,TRBV29-1,many,CSVEDTFWTAAGIYNEQFF